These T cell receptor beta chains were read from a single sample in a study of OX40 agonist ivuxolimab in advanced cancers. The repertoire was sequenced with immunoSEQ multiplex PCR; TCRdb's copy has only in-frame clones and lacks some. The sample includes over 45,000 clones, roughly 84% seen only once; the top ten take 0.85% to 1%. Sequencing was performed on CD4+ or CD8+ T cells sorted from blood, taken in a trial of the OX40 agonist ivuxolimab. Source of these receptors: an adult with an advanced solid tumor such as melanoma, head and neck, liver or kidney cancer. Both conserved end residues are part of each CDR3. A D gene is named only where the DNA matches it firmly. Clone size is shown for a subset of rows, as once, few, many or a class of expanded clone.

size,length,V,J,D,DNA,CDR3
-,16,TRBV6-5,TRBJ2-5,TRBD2,TGTGCCAGCAGTTACTCGGGACTAGCGGACCAAGAGACCCAGTACTTC,CASSYSGLADQETQYF
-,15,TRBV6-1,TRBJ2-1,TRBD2,TGTGCCAGCAGTGAACCGGGACTAGCGAACAATGAGCAGTTCTTC,CASSEPGLANNEQFF
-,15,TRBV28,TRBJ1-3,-,TGTGCCAGCAGATCGGGGGGGCCAGGAGGAAACACCATATATTTT,CASRSGGPGGNTIYF
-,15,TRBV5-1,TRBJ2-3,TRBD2,TGCGCCAGCAGCCAGGGTAGCGGGGGGGCAGATACGCAGTATTTT,CASSQGSGGADTQYF
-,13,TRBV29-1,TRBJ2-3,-,TGCAGCGTACAGTCGACTGGCACAGATACGCAGTATTTT,CSVQSTGTDTQYF
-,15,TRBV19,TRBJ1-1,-,TGTGCCAGTAGTACCTTCGGGGGGGCGAGAACTGAAGCTTTCTTT,CASSTFGGARTEAFF
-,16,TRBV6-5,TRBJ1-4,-,TGTGCCAGCAGTTACTCGGGGGCGGCGGCTAATGAAAAACTGTTTTTT,CASSYSGAAANEKLFF
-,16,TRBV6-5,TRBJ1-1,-,TGTGCCAGCAGTTACCATTTCGCAGGGAGAGGGACTGAAGCTTTCTTT,CASSYHFAGRGTEAFF
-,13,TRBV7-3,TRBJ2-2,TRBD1,TGTGCCAGCAGCCGACAGGGCCTCGGGGAGCTGTTTTTT,CASSRQGLGELFF
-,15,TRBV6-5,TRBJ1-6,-,TGTGCCAGCAGTTACCGGGGGGGATATAATTCACCCCTCCACTTT,CASSYRGGYNSPLHF
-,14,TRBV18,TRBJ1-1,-,TGTGCCAGCTCACCATGGGGACAGAACACTGAAGCTTTCTTT,CASSPWGQNTEAFF
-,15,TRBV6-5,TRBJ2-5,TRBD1,TGTGCCAGCAGCCAGGACAGGGCGCGACGGGAGACCCAGTACTTC,CASSQDRARRETQYF
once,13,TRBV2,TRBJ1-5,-,TGTGCCAGCAGCCGGGGGAACAATCAGCCCCAGCATTTT,CASSRGNNQPQHF